This TCR beta chain was identified during a study of T-cell reconstitution after alpha-beta-depleted transplantation in children. This sample's TCRbeta library carried unique molecular identifier barcodes. TCRdb itself ran the PCR reads through MiXCR, one entry per CDR3 protein. The table includes around 500,000 distinct CDR3 sequences, around an eighth detected once. The CDR3 length is 14 residues. Trimming cost V 4 bases and J 3 bases, with 9 bases left between them. In germline, CDR1 is MDHEN, CDR2 SYDVKM. The starting material was PBMCs from the stem cell graft donor, obtained from the stem cell graft. The rearrangement links TRBV28 to TRBJ1-4; D remains unclear. The TCR comes from a human donor who donated a stem cell graft to a child with combined immunodeficiency. CDR3 sequence reads: CASSYHGANEKLFF. CDR3 sequence (DNA): TGTGCCAGCAGTTACCATGGTGCTAATGAAAAACTGTTTTTT.